The entry below describes one TCR beta chain. What it binds is not known. The data were taken from a study of response to subunit inactivated influenza vaccine. Broader study findings: Few additional T cells are recruited per seasonal influenza vaccination, authors suggested.

TCRdb independently ran MiXCR on the RT-PCR reads; one entry per CDR3 protein. The sample holds under 950,000 distinct CDR3 sequences, 21% seen once. The germline V gene has CDR1 SGHVS and CDR2 FNYEAQ. V gave up 4 bases and J gave up 14 bases; unmatched junction bases: 14. There are 15 residues in the CDR3. The origin of this receptor is a man in his forties or fifties who received an inactivated influenza vaccine. The chain is built from TRBV7-6 and TRBJ2-6, with 7 bases aligning to TRBD1. The sequencing used PBMCs from blood, collected about 5 days after vaccination. In DNA form, the CDR3 reads TGTGCCAGCAGCTCGAGGGGCTCCGACAGGGTCTTCCTGACTTTC. Protein: CASSSRGSDRVFLTF.